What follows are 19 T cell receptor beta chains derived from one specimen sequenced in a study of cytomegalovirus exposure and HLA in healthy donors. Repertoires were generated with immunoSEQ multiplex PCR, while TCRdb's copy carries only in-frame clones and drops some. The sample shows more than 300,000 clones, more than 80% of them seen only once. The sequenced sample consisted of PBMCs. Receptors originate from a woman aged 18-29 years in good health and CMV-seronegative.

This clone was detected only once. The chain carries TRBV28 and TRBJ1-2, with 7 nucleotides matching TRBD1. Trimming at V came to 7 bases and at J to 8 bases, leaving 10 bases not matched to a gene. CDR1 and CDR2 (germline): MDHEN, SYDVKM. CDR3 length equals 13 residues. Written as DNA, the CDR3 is TGTGCCAGCAAACTGACAGGGAGGAGCGGCTACACCTTC. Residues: CASKLTGRSGYTF.

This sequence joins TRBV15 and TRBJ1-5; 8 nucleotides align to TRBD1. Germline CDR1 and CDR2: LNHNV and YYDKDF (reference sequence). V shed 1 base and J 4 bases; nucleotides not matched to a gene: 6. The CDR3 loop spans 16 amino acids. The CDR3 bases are TGTGCCACCAGCAGAGGTCAGGGGGCGAGAAATCAGCCCCAGCATTTT. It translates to CATSRGQGARNQPQHF.

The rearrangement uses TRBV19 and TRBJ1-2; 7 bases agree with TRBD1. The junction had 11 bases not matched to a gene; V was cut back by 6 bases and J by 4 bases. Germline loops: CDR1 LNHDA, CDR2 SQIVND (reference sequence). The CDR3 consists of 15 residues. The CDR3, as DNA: TGTGCCAGTAGACTTGCTGGGACAGAGGGCTATGGCTACACCTTC. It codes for CASRLAGTEGYGYTF.

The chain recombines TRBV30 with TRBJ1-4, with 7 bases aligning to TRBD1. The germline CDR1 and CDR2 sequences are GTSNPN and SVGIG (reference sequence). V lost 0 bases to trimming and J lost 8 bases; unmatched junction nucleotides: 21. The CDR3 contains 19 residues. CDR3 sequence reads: CAWSVGFRDRVVVGEKLFF. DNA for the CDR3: TGTGCCTGGAGTGTGGGTTTCAGGGACAGAGTGGTAGTTGGGGAAAAACTGTTTTTT.

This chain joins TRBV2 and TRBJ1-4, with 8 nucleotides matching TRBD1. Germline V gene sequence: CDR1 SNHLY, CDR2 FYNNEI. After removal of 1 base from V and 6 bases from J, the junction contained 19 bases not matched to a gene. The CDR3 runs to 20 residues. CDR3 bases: TGTGCCAGCAGTGAAGTAGGCGGGACAGGTGTCCCTAGTCGATATGAAAAACTGTTTTTT. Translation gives CASSEVGGTGVPSRYEKLFF.

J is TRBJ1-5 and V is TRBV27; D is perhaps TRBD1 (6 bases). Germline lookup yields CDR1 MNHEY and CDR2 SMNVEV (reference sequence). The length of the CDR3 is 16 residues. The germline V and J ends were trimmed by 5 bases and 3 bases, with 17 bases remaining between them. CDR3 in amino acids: CASSQVQGEPNQPQHF. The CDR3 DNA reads TGTGCCAGCAGTCAAGTACAGGGCGAGCCCAATCAGCCCCAGCATTTT.

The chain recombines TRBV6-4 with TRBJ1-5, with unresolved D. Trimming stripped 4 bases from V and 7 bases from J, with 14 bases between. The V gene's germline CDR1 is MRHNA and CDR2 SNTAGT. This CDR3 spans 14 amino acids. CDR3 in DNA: TGTGCCAGCAGTGCCCACGGGGTAGGGCAGCCCCAGCATTTT. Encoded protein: CASSAHGVGQPQHF.

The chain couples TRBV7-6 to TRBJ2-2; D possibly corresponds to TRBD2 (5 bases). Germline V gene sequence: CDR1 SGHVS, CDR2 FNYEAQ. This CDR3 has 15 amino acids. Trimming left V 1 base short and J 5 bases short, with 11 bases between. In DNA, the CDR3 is TGTGCCAGCAGCTTAGGTGGGAGCGCGACCGGGGAGCTGTTTTTT. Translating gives CASSLGGSATGELFF.

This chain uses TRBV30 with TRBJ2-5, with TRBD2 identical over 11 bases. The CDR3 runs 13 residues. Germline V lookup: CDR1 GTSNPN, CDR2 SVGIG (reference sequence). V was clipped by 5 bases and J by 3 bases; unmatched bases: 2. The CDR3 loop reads CAWGGLAEETQYF. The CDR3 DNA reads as TGTGCCTGGGGGGGACTAGCGGAAGAGACCCAGTACTTC.

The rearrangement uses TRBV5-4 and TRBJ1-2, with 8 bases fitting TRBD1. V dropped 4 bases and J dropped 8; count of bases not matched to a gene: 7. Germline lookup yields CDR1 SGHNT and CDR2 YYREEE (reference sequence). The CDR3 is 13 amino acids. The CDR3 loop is CASSPGQGWGYTF. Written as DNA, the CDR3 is TGTGCCAGCAGCCCCGGACAGGGATGGGGCTACACCTTC. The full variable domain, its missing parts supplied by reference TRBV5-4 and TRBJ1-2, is ETGVTQSPTHLIKTRGQQVTLRCSSQSGHNTVSWYQQALGQGPQFIFQYYREEENGRGNFPPRFSGLQFPNYSSELNVNALELDDSALYLCASSPGQGWGYTFGSGTRLTVV.

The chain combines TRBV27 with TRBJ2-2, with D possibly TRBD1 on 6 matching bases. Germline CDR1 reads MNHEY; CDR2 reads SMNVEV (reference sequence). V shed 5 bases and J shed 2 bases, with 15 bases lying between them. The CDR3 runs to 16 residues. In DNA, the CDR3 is TGTGCCAGCAGTCCCTACGCAGGGGCCAACACCGGGGAGCTGTTTTTT. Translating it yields CASSPYAGANTGELFF.

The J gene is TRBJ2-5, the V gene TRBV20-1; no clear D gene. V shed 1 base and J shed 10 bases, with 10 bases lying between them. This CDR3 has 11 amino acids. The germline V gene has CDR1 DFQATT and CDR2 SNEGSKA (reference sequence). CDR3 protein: CSARGPLGQYF. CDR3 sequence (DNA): TGCAGTGCTAGAGGGCCCCTAGGCCAGTACTTC.

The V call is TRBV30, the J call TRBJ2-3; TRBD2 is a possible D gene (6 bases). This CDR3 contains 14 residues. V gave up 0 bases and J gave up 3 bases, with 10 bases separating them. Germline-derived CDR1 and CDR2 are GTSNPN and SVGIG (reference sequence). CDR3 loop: CAWSVRRGTDTQYF. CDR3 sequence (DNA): TGTGCCTGGAGTGTACGTCGGGGGACAGATACGCAGTATTTT.

The CDR3 protein is CASSLSSGGYYEQYF. CDR3 bases: TGCGCCAGCAGCCTTTCTAGCGGGGGGTATTACGAGCAGTACTTC. This chain uses TRBV4-1 with TRBJ2-7; 11 positions agree with TRBD2. The CDR3 sequence is 15 residues long. V lost 4 bases and J lost 4; bases outside the gene matches: 6. Germline V gene lookup returns CDR1 MGHRA and CDR2 YSYEKL.

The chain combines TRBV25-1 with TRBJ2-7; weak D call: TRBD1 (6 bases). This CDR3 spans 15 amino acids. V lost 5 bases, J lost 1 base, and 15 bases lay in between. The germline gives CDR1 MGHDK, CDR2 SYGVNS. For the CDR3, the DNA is TGTGCCAGCAGTTCGTTGGGACACGCATCCTACGAGCAGTACTTC. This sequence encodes CASSSLGHASYEQYF.

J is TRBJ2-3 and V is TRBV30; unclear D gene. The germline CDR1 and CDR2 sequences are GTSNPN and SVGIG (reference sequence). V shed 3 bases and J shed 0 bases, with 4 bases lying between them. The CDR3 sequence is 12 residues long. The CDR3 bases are TGTGCCTGGAGGAGGAGCACAGATACGCAGTATTTT. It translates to CAWRRSTDTQYF. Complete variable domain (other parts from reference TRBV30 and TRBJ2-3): SQTIHQWPATLVQPVGSPLSLECTVEGTSNPNLYWYRQAAGRGLQLLFYSVGIGQISSEVPQNLSASRPQDRQFILSSKKLLLSDSGFYLCAWRRSTDTQYFGPGTRLTVL.

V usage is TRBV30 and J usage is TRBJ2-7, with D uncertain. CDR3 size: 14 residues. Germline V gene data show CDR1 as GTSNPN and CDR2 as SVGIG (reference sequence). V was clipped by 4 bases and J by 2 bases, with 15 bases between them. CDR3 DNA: TGTGCCTGGACCGATAACGCGGTCGCCTACGAGCAGTACTTC. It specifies CAWTDNAVAYEQYF.

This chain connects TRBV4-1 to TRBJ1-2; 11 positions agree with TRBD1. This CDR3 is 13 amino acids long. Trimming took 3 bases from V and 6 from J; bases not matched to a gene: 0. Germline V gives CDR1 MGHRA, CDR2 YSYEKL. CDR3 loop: CASSQDRGHGYTF. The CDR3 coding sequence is TGCGCCAGCAGCCAGGACAGGGGGCATGGCTACACCTTC.

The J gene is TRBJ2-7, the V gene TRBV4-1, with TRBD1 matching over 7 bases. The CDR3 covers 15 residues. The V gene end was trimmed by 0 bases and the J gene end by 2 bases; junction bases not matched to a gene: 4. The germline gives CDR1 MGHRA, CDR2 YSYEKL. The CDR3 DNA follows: TGCGCCAGCAGCCAAGAGACAGGGCCTACCTACGAGCAGTACTTC. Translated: CASSQETGPTYEQYF.